This T cell receptor (beta chain) was captured by sequencing in a study of T cell clones after liver transplantation (dated by TCRdb to about 2019). For context, the study as a whole: ITN030ST, the source of the samples, was a randomized trial that attempted immunosuppression withdrawal within 2 years of liver transplantation. Donor-reactive T cell clones were identified by TCRbeta sequencing after a pre-transplant mixed lymphocyte reaction and then tracked in post-transplant blood. As an antigen-independent comparator for the donor-reactive sequences, third party-reactive TCRbeta sequences from pre-transplant MLRs were identified as well. Of the eight recipients, a few were HCV-positive, while the remaining recipients had been transplanted for non-autoimmune, non-viral indications. Subjects received no induction therapy and standard immunosuppression until randomization at 12-24 months post-transplant. Tolerance was defined as complete immunosuppression withdrawal for at least one year with no rise in liver enzymes beyond twice the upper limit of normal. Blood samples were collected pre-transplant, pre-randomization before withdrawal, and post-randomization after either complete withdrawal or failed withdrawal. A cohort of 8 liver transplant recipients was studied, of whom 3 were classified as tolerant and 5 as non-tolerant.

According to the study, the label for this sample's time point signals: pre-transplant. Thawed unstimulated PBMCs were stained for CD3, CD4 and CD8 and FACS-sorted into CD3+CD4+ and CD3+CD8+ populations. All 8 studied subjects were randomized to immunosuppression withdrawal. The Qiagen DNeasy Blood and Tissue Kit was used for genomic DNA isolation. Note on this clone: This receptor's antigen is unknown. No per-base quality is available; no much larger clone lies one base away.

CDR1 and CDR2, per the germline V gene, are SGHNT and YENEEA. Counted from cysteine to phenylalanine, this CDR3 has 15 amino acids. Only the CDR3 DNA stays, 45 bases, in frame from base 1. The research as a whole found: In most of the 8 subjects, regardless of tolerance or HCV status, circulating donor-reactive CD4 TCRbeta sequences dropped significantly post-transplant. Because allograft tissue specimens were not available, migration of donor-reactive T cells into the graft, rather than deletion, may have occurred. After accounting for repertoire turnover, donor-reactive detection was significantly reduced in 7 of 8 subjects for CD4 and 8 of 8 for CD8. In a couple of subjects, low numbers of available donor cells limited the measurable donor-reactive repertoire. The decline in donor-reactive sequences exceeded the decline in third party-reactive sequences, suggesting partial antigen-specific deletion that was unrelated to withdrawal success. Because of small, heterogeneous patient numbers and non-standardized post-transplant time points, the conclusions were only preliminary.

Using immunoSEQ, frozen genomic DNA was subjected to high-throughput TCRbeta CDR3 sequencing, a process that included PCR amplification, mapping, bias correction and internal controls. The source study handled its data this way. Productive rearrangements were retained, and unique TCRbeta sequences were defined by the CDR3 nucleotide sequence together with the V and J gene. A sequence counted as donor-reactive only if the sequence showed at least 5-fold expansion in CFSE-low cells compared with unstimulated pre-transplant cells and had a frequency of at least 0.01%. Per-subject minimum frequency thresholds, based on the lowest-template unstimulated sample, ensured at least 90% detection power. Jensen-Shannon divergence between the top 1000 TCRbeta sequences after and before transplant was used to measure repertoire turnover. Changes in detection of donor-reactive sequences were assessed with two-sided Fisher's exact tests. TCRdb retrieved this table from immuneACCESS and kept in-frame rearrangements only. Not all clones are present; in checked studies, unresolved V genes account for under half, and no reason is known for the remainder. V, J and clone size are taken as reported in that table, and D and trimming were inferred from the DNA itself. This sample lists 95,000 to 110,000 clones; 80% to 85% were detected once. The leading ten clones occupy over 0.9% of the sample.

The sequence came from a human donor who received a liver transplant. Rearrangement joined TRBV11-3 to TRBJ2-5; the D gene cannot be resolved reliably. The end of the DNA is better explained by TRBJ2-7, so the J call may be wrong. The sample was CD4+ T cells from blood, taken before liver transplant. The DNA sequence is TGTGCCAGCAGCTTAGTTCACGGGCTCCCCTACGAGCAGTACTTC. This encodes CASSLVHGLPYEQYF.